This is a list of T cell receptor beta chains from one sample in a study of blood T cell repertoires in COVID-19. The table came from immunoSEQ multiplex PCR; TCRdb's copy has only in-frame clones and leaves some out. The sample records approximately 300,000 clones, 92% being singletons. Material: PBMCs or T cells enriched from blood (not recorded which). Receptors were obtained from a woman under 40 who had recovered from COVID-19. Each CDR3 is given with its conserved first and last residue. A D gene is named only where the DNA matches it firmly. Size tells how often a clone was seen (once, few, many) or the class of an expanded clone, and some rows leave it out.

clone_size: NA; v_call: TRBV4-2; d_call: NA; j_call: TRBJ2-5; cdr3_aa: CASSQDGWRGRGQETQYF; cdr3_nt: TGTGCCAGCAGCCAAGATGGGTGGAGGGGGAGGGGCCAAGAGACCCAGTACTTC
clone_size: NA; v_call: TRBV3-1/TRBV3-2; d_call: NA; j_call: TRBJ2-7; cdr3_aa: CASSVTNTYEQYF; cdr3_nt: TGTGCCAGCAGCGTAACTAATACCTACGAGCAGTACTTC
clone_size: NA; v_call: TRBV29-1; d_call: TRBD2; j_call: TRBJ2-7; cdr3_aa: CSASGSTRYEQYF; cdr3_nt: TGCAGCGCTAGCGGGAGTACCCGCTACGAACAGTACTTC
clone_size: NA; v_call: TRBV18; d_call: TRBD1; j_call: TRBJ2-7; cdr3_aa: CASSSGRGSSLEQYF; cdr3_nt: TGTGCCAGCTCCTCCGGCAGGGGGTCTTCCCTCGAGCAGTACTTC
clone_size: NA; v_call: TRBV7-9; d_call: NA; j_call: TRBJ2-7; cdr3_aa: CASSLTGSSYEQYF; cdr3_nt: TGTGCCAGCAGCTTGACAGGAAGCTCCTACGAGCAGTACTTC
clone_size: NA; v_call: TRBV29-1; d_call: NA; j_call: TRBJ1-2; cdr3_aa: CSVGRQSNNYGYTF; cdr3_nt: TGCAGCGTTGGGAGACAGTCCAACAACTATGGCTACACCTTC
clone_size: NA; v_call: TRBV2; d_call: TRBD1; j_call: TRBJ1-4; cdr3_aa: CASSRQGLWEKLFF; cdr3_nt: TGTGCCAGCAGTAGACAGGGTTTATGGGAAAAACTGTTTTTT
clone_size: NA; v_call: TRBV19; d_call: NA; j_call: TRBJ1-2; cdr3_aa: CASSIEGTDYGYTF; cdr3_nt: TGTGCCAGTAGTATAGAAGGGACGGACTACGGCTACACCTTC
clone_size: NA; v_call: TRBV7-2; d_call: NA; j_call: TRBJ1-6; cdr3_aa: CASSQGKNSPLHF; cdr3_nt: TGTGCCAGCAGCCAGGGGAAGAATTCACCCCTCCACTTT
clone_size: NA; v_call: TRBV27; d_call: NA; j_call: TRBJ1-1; cdr3_aa: CASSLSGTLNTEAFF; cdr3_nt: TGTGCCAGCAGTTTATCGGGCACACTGAACACTGAAGCTTTCTTT
clone_size: NA; v_call: TRBV7-9; d_call: TRBD2; j_call: TRBJ2-1; cdr3_aa: CASSLASSGNEQFF; cdr3_nt: TGTGCCAGCAGCTTAGCCTCTAGCGGCAATGAGCAGTTCTTC
clone_size: NA; v_call: TRBV19; d_call: TRBD1; j_call: TRBJ2-7; cdr3_aa: CASRRTGGYEQYF; cdr3_nt: TGTGCCAGTAGGAGGACAGGGGGCTACGAGCAGTACTTC
clone_size: NA; v_call: TRBV18; d_call: NA; j_call: TRBJ1-6; cdr3_aa: CASSPREDSPLHF; cdr3_nt: TGTGCCAGCTCACCGAGGGAGGATTCACCCCTCCACTTT
clone_size: NA; v_call: TRBV28; d_call: TRBD1; j_call: TRBJ2-3; cdr3_aa: CASSLSMTGFSTDTQYF; cdr3_nt: TGTGCCAGCAGTTTATCAATGACAGGGTTTAGCACAGATACGCAGTATTTT
clone_size: NA; v_call: TRBV18; d_call: TRBD1; j_call: TRBJ1-2; cdr3_aa: CASSAGQNYGYTF; cdr3_nt: TGTGCCAGCTCGGCGGGACAGAACTATGGCTACACCTTC
clone_size: NA; v_call: TRBV28; d_call: TRBD1; j_call: TRBJ2-7; cdr3_aa: CASSRTGGNYEQYF; cdr3_nt: TGTGCCAGCAGTCGGACAGGGGGCAACTACGAGCAGTACTTC
clone_size: NA; v_call: TRBV16; d_call: NA; j_call: TRBJ2-2; cdr3_aa: CASSQQGASNTGELFF; cdr3_nt: TGTGCCAGCAGCCAGCAGGGCGCGTCGAACACCGGGGAGCTGTTTTTT
clone_size: NA; v_call: TRBV28; d_call: NA; j_call: TRBJ1-3; cdr3_aa: CASSLSGGSTGNTIYF; cdr3_nt: TGTGCCAGCAGTTTATCGGGGGGAAGCACTGGAAACACCATATATTTT
clone_size: few; v_call: TRBV30; d_call: TRBD1; j_call: TRBJ1-2; cdr3_aa: CAWSAGGANYGYTF; cdr3_nt: TGTGCCTGGAGTGCAGGGGGCGCAAACTATGGCTACACCTTC
clone_size: NA; v_call: TRBV7-4; d_call: TRBD1; j_call: TRBJ1-6; cdr3_aa: CASSFDRVGSPLHF; cdr3_nt: TGTGCCAGCAGCTTCGACAGGGTGGGATCACCCCTCCACTTT
clone_size: NA; v_call: TRBV6-2/TRBV6-3; d_call: NA; j_call: TRBJ1-1; cdr3_aa: CASSQSRVKNTEAFF; cdr3_nt: TGTGCCAGCAGTCAATCCCGAGTCAAGAACACTGAAGCTTTCTTT
clone_size: NA; v_call: TRBV29-1; d_call: TRBD1; j_call: TRBJ2-1; cdr3_aa: CSVELGTARSEQFF; cdr3_nt: TGCAGCGTTGAATTGGGGACAGCTAGGAGCGAGCAGTTCTTC
clone_size: NA; v_call: TRBV6-5; d_call: NA; j_call: TRBJ2-7; cdr3_aa: CASSYSPYEQYF; cdr3_nt: TGTGCCAGCAGTTACTCTCCGTACGAGCAGTACTTC
clone_size: NA; v_call: TRBV7-2; d_call: NA; j_call: TRBJ2-7; cdr3_aa: CASSLTGGVYEQYF; cdr3_nt: TGTGCCAGCAGCTTGACGGGGGGCGTTTACGAGCAGTACTTC
clone_size: NA; v_call: TRBV5-1; d_call: NA; j_call: TRBJ1-6; cdr3_aa: CASSELGSSPLHF; cdr3_nt: TGCGCCAGCAGCGAACTGGGGAGCTCACCCCTCCACTTT
clone_size: NA; v_call: TRBV11-3; d_call: NA; j_call: TRBJ2-7; cdr3_aa: CASAPSGSYEQYF; cdr3_nt: TGTGCCAGCGCACCCTCGGGCTCCTACGAGCAGTACTTC
clone_size: few; v_call: TRBV28; d_call: TRBD1; j_call: TRBJ1-1; cdr3_aa: CASSLQDRGTFNTEAFF; cdr3_nt: TGTGCCAGCAGTTTGCAGGACAGGGGGACTTTCAACACTGAAGCTTTCTTT
clone_size: NA; v_call: TRBV19; d_call: NA; j_call: TRBJ1-6; cdr3_aa: CASSIGEGTPLHF; cdr3_nt: TGTGCCAGTAGTATCGGGGAGGGTACACCCCTCCACTTT
clone_size: once; v_call: TRBV19; d_call: NA; j_call: TRBJ1-5; cdr3_aa: CASSSSLARGQPQHF; cdr3_nt: TGTGCCAGTAGTAGCTCATTGGCCCGAGGACAGCCCCAGCATTTT
clone_size: NA; v_call: TRBV18; d_call: NA; j_call: TRBJ2-3; cdr3_aa: CASSPYPRRAQTDTQYF; cdr3_nt: TGTGCCAGCTCACCATATCCGCGGCGGGCCCAGACAGATACGCAGTATTTT
clone_size: NA; v_call: TRBV18; d_call: TRBD2; j_call: TRBJ2-6; cdr3_aa: CASSPGTTGANVLTF; cdr3_nt: TGTGCCAGCTCACCAGGGACTACTGGGGCCAACGTCCTGACTTTC
clone_size: few; v_call: TRBV7-2; d_call: NA; j_call: TRBJ2-7; cdr3_aa: CASSLNPQGLDEQYF; cdr3_nt: TGTGCCAGCAGCTTAAACCCCCAGGGGCTAGACGAGCAGTACTTC
clone_size: NA; v_call: TRBV6-2/TRBV6-3; d_call: TRBD1; j_call: TRBJ2-7; cdr3_aa: CASSPTGREQYF; cdr3_nt: TGTGCCAGCAGTCCGACAGGGCGGGAGCAGTACTTC
clone_size: once; v_call: TRBV5-1; d_call: NA; j_call: TRBJ1-3; cdr3_aa: CASSSRAGSSGNTIYF; cdr3_nt: TGCGCCAGCAGTTCCCGCGCAGGTTCCTCTGGAAACACCATATATTTT
clone_size: NA; v_call: TRBV7-6; d_call: TRBD1; j_call: TRBJ2-1; cdr3_aa: CASSFGTGGTLAHNEQFF; cdr3_nt: TGTGCCAGCAGCTTTGGGACAGGGGGCACCCTCGCCCACAATGAGCAGTTCTTC
clone_size: NA; v_call: TRBV15; d_call: NA; j_call: TRBJ2-7; cdr3_aa: CATSERQGAPYEQYF; cdr3_nt: TGTGCCACCAGCGAAAGACAAGGGGCTCCCTACGAGCAGTACTTC
clone_size: NA; v_call: TRBV11-2; d_call: TRBD1; j_call: TRBJ2-3; cdr3_aa: CASSPPRQGVTDTQYF; cdr3_nt: TGTGCCAGCAGCCCCCCCCGACAGGGGGTCACAGATACGCAGTATTTT
clone_size: NA; v_call: TRBV6-5; d_call: TRBD1; j_call: TRBJ2-7; cdr3_aa: CASKTGMVNEQYF; cdr3_nt: TGTGCCAGCAAGACAGGGATGGTCAACGAGCAGTACTTC
clone_size: NA; v_call: TRBV27; d_call: TRBD2; j_call: TRBJ2-7; cdr3_aa: CASSPSQGLAGAEQYF; cdr3_nt: TGTGCCAGCAGTCCTTCCCAGGGACTAGCGGGAGCCGAGCAGTACTTC
clone_size: NA; v_call: TRBV7-2; d_call: TRBD1; j_call: TRBJ1-5; cdr3_aa: CASSLVDRGNQPQHF; cdr3_nt: TGTGCCAGCAGCTTAGTAGACAGGGGCAATCAGCCCCAGCATTTT
clone_size: NA; v_call: TRBV7-2; d_call: NA; j_call: TRBJ1-3; cdr3_aa: CASSPAAGNTIYF; cdr3_nt: TGTGCCAGCAGCCCTGCGGCTGGAAACACCATATATTTT
clone_size: NA; v_call: TRBV18; d_call: NA; j_call: TRBJ1-1; cdr3_aa: CASSPSTENEAFF; cdr3_nt: TGTGCCAGCTCACCTTCGACAGAGAACGAAGCTTTCTTT
clone_size: NA; v_call: TRBV19; d_call: NA; j_call: TRBJ2-5; cdr3_aa: CASRTIAGLGETQYF; cdr3_nt: TGTGCCAGTAGAACCATTGCGGGGTTGGGAGAGACCCAGTACTTC
clone_size: NA; v_call: TRBV4-2; d_call: NA; j_call: TRBJ1-2; cdr3_aa: CASSQEVREGYGYTF; cdr3_nt: TGTGCCAGCAGCCAAGAAGTACGGGAGGGCTATGGCTACACCTTC
clone_size: NA; v_call: TRBV20-1; d_call: NA; j_call: TRBJ2-7; cdr3_aa: CSVRPPGSMAF; cdr3_nt: TGCAGTGTTAGGCCTCCGGGTTCGATGGCCTTC
clone_size: NA; v_call: TRBV5-1; d_call: TRBD2; j_call: TRBJ2-3; cdr3_aa: CASSSRGLALDTQYF; cdr3_nt: TGCGCCAGCAGCTCGAGAGGACTAGCCCTAGATACGCAGTATTTT
clone_size: NA; v_call: TRBV7-9; d_call: TRBD2; j_call: TRBJ2-7; cdr3_aa: CASSSPRLAGPSYEQYF; cdr3_nt: TGTGCCAGCAGTTCTCCCCGACTAGCGGGGCCCTCCTACGAGCAGTACTTC
clone_size: NA; v_call: TRBV2; d_call: TRBD1; j_call: TRBJ2-2; cdr3_aa: CASRGQGDTGELFF; cdr3_nt: TGTGCCAGCAGGGGACAGGGGGACACCGGGGAGCTGTTTTTT